Described below is a single T cell receptor (beta chain) sequence and its context. Its antigen is unidentified. The record originates from a study of monozygotic twins with cystic fibrosis. Points from the study as a whole: Unrelated CF individuals shared fewer identical clonotypes than monozygotic CF twins. J usage was most co-twin-similar in 8 of 16 pairs, V in 13. Age, concordance and disease severity did not associate with shared CDR3 numbers. Low clonality (median roughly 0.009) suggested a mostly naive repertoire.

V dropped 2 bases and J dropped 5; count of bases not matched to a gene: 8. Germline assignment: CDR1 MNHEY and CDR2 SVGAGI. This CDR3 has 16 residues. Clones were sequenced by immunoSEQ multiplex PCR, and TCRdb holds only the in-frame ones, with some missing. The sample holds about 32,000 clones, around 90% seen once. This sequence originates from a girl aged 2 to 10 with cystic fibrosis. The sequenced material came from blood. This chain uses TRBV6-5 with TRBJ2-1; 8 bases are shared with TRBD1. CDR3 region: CASSYTAGGANNEQFF. The CDR3 DNA reads TGTGCCAGCAGTTACACGGCAGGGGGCGCAAACAATGAGCAGTTCTTC.